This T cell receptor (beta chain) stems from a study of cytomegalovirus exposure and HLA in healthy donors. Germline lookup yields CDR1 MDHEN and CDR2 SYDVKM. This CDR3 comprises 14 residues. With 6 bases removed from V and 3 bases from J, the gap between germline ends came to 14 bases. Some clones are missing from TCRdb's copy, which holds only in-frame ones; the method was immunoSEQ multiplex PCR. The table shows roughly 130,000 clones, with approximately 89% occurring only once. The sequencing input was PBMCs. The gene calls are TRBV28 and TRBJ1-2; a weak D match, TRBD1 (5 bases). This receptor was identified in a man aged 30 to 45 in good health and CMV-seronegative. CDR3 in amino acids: CASRLQGGDYGYTF. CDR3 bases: TGTGCCAGCAGGCTTCAGGGAGGAGACTATGGCTACACCTTC.